The 7 T cell receptor beta chains in this list originate from one sample, sequenced in a study of blood T cells in healthy people across ages. A second PCR of roughly 7 to 11 cycles used a sample-barcoded 5' primer and a J-beta primer mix. TCRdb processed the 5' RACE reads anew with MiXCR; each CDR3 protein has one entry. The data show hundreds of thousands of distinct CDR3 sequences, 49% seen once. The sequencing sample was made of blood. These receptors came from a woman aged 55 to 70 in good health.

This clonotype was picked up a small number of times. CDR3 in DNA: TGTGCCATCAGTGACCAACGGGACAGGGGGGGGACTAGCGGCTACACCTTC. Translated: CAISDQRDRGGTSGYTF. The chain couples TRBV10-3 to TRBJ1-2, with 11 bases identical to TRBD1. J gave up 8 bases and V 3 bases, and 14 bases lay outside the gene matches. Germline CDR1 ENHRY, CDR2 SYGVKD. This CDR3 region has 17 residues.

This clonotype was picked up a small number of times. This chain uses TRBV5-8 with TRBJ1-2; D is unresolved. The length of the CDR3 is 13 residues. V lost 1 base to trimming and J lost 4 bases, with 8 bases between them. Germline V gene data show CDR1 as SGHTS and CDR2 as YDEGEE. The CDR3, as DNA: TGTGCCAGCAGCTTGACAGTTTTCTATGGCTACACCTTC. Its protein product is CASSLTVFYGYTF.

This chain joins TRBV4-1 and TRBJ2-2, with a weak D call TRBD1 (6 bases). Trimming pared 3 bases from V and 5 bases from J, leaving 16 bases between. The CDR3 is 16 residues long. Germline CDR1 is MGHRA and CDR2 is YSYEKL. In DNA form, the CDR3 reads TGCGCCAGCAGCCACAGGGGCAGGGGAAGAACCGGGGAGCTGTTTTTT. This translates into CASSHRGRGRTGELFF.

This clonotype showed up just once. This rearrangement joins TRBV7-3 to TRBJ2-7, with a possible D match to TRBD2 (6 bases). This CDR3 has 13 residues. The V gene's germline CDR1 is SGHTA and CDR2 FQGTGA. Trimming removed 6 bases at V and 6 bases at J, with 15 bases between. CDR3 region: CASRLTVTSEQYF. CDR3 nucleotides: TGTGCCAGCAGACTGACAGTGACTAGCGAGCAGTACTTC.

The table lists this clonotype with a few counts. This chain connects TRBV4-2 to TRBJ1-4; 7 bases map to TRBD1. V gave up 4 bases and J gave up 5 bases; unmatched junction bases: 7. The CDR3 consists of 15 residues. Germline V gene data show CDR1 as LGHNA and CDR2 as YNFKEQ. CDR3: CASSPPGRGNEKLFF. In DNA form, the CDR3 reads TGTGCCAGCAGCCCTCCCGGCAGGGGGAATGAAAAACTGTTTTTT.

This chain joins TRBV15 and TRBJ2-7; TRBD2 might be the D (6 bases). With 0 bases removed from V and 5 bases from J, the gap between germline ends came to 14 bases. The CDR3 totals 15 residues. CDR1 and CDR2 from the germline V gene are LNHNV and YYDKDF (reference sequence). The CDR3 DNA sequence: TGTGCCACCAGCAGAGAAAGTACTAGCACCCACGAGCAGTACTTC. It encodes CATSRESTSTHEQYF.

This clonotype was detected a few times. A much bigger clone sits one base away, suggesting this may be a read error. The chain combines TRBV12-3 or TRBV12-4 with TRBJ2-7, with 8 positions matching TRBD1. With 8 bases clipped from V and 6 bases from J, the junction kept 9 bases outside the gene matches. This CDR3 contains 13 residues. CDR3 coding DNA: TGTGCCAGCGCGGTGGACAGGGTGGGCGAGCAGTACTTC. Its translation: CASAVDRVGEQYF.